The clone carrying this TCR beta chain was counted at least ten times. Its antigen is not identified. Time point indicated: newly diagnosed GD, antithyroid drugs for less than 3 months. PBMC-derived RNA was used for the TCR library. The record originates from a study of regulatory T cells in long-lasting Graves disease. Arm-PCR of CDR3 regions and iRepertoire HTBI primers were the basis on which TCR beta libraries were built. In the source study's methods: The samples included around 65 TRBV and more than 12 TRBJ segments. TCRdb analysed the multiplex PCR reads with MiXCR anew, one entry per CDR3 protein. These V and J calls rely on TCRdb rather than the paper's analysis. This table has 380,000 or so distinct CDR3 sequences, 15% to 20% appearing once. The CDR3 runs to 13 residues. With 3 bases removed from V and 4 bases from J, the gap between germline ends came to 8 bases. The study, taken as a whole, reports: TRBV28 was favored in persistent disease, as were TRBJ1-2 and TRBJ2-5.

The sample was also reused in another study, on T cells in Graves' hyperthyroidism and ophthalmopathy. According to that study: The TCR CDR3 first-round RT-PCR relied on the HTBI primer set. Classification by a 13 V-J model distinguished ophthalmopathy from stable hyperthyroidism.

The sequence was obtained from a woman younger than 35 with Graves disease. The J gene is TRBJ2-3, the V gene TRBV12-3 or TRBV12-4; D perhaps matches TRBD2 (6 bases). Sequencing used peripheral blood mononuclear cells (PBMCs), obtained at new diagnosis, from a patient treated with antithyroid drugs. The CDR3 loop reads CASSLEGPDTQYF. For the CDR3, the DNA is TGTGCCAGCAGTTTGGAGGGACCAGATACGCAGTATTTT.